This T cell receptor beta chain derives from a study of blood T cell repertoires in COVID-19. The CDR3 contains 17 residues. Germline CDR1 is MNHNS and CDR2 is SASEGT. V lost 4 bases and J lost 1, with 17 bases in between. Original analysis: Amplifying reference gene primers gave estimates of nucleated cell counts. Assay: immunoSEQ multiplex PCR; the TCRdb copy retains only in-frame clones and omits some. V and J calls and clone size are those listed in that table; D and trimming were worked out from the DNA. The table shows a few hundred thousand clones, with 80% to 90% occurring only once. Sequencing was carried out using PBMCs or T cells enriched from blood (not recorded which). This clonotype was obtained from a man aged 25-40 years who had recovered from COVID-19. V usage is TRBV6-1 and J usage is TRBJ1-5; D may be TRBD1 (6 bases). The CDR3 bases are TGTGCCAGCAGTGCCCGCGGGGGCCCCCCCAGCAATCAGCCCCAGCATTTT. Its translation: CASSARGGPPSNQPQHF.